What follows are 8 T cell receptor beta chains derived from one specimen sequenced in a study of immune characterization of retroperitoneal liposarcoma. MiXCR, applied by TCRdb to the PCR reads, yields one record per CDR3 protein. The sample records fewer than 2,000 distinct CDR3 sequences, about 46% being singletons. Input material: tumor tissue. The receptors were sampled from a female donor with retroperitoneal liposarcoma.

Concerning this clonotype: Since the CDR3 does not end with the conserved phenylalanine or tryptophan, this likely comes from a read error. The rearrangement links TRBV7-6 to TRBJ2-5; the match to TRBD1 covers 7 bases. The J call may be mistaken, given a closer DNA end match to TRBJ2-1. CDR1 is SGHVS and CDR2 is FNYEAQ in the germline V gene. The length of the CDR3 is 13 residues. The CDR3 is CASSLGQGMEQFS. The CDR3 region has the DNA TGTGCCAGCAGCTTAGGACAGGGTATGGAGCAGTTCTCC.

The rearrangement joins TRBV6-6 to TRBJ2-5; D unresolved. The J call is uncertain, as TRBJ2-1 better fits the DNA end. CDR3 size: 14 residues. CDR1 and CDR2 (germline): MNHNY, SVGAGI (reference sequence). The CDR3 sequence is CASSYSMIGETQFF. Here the CDR3 DNA reads TGTGCCAGCAGTTACTCGATGATAGGAGAGACCCAGTTCTTC.

This clonotype was found once. The chain joins TRBV10-1 to TRBJ2-4; the match to TRBD1 covers 9 bases. V was pared by 1 base and J by 4 bases, with 14 bases of the junction left unmatched. Germline loops: CDR1 WNHNN, CDR2 SYGVQD (reference sequence). This CDR3 region has 19 residues. The CDR3 here is CASSEFGQGTPKLKNIQYF. The CDR3 coding sequence is TGCGCCAGCAGTGAGTTCGGACAGGGGACGCCAAAGCTTAAAAACATTCAGTACTTC.

In this sample, this clonotype turned up a few times. The chain links TRBV6-1 to TRBJ2-5; D gene uncertain. The J call is uncertain, as TRBJ2-7 better fits the DNA end. The CDR3 consists of 12 residues. Germline V gene sequence: CDR1 MNHNS, CDR2 SASEGT. The CDR3 protein is CASSPRTGEQYF. The DNA of the CDR3 is TGTGCCAGCAGTCCTCGGACCGGCGAGCAGTACTTC.

The gene calls are TRBV11-2 and TRBJ2-3; 13 bases line up with TRBD2. There are 14 residues in the CDR3. Per germline, CDR1 SGHAT and CDR2 FQNNGV. After removal of 3 bases from V and 9 bases from J, the junction contained 3 bases not matched to a gene. CDR3 region: CASSFRLAGGTQYF. The CDR3 DNA reads TGTGCCAGCAGCTTCAGACTAGCGGGAGGCACGCAGTATTTT.

Worth noting for this clonotype: The junction departs from the called germline gene at one end, perhaps through a read error. The V gene is TRBV6-6, the J gene TRBJ2-3, with D possibly TRBD2 on 6 matching bases. Germline V CDR1 and CDR2: MNHNY, SVGAGI (reference sequence). The CDR3 consists of 16 residues. The CDR3 region is CVSSYSGLRGTDTQYF. CDR3 sequence (DNA): TGTGTCAGCAGTTACTCGGGACTGAGGGGCACAGATACGCAGTATTTT.

The chain recombines TRBV6-1 with TRBJ2-3, with D possibly matching TRBD1 (5 bases). CDR3 size: 16 residues. V was clipped by 0 bases and J by 0 bases, with 10 bases between them. CDR1 is MNHNS, CDR2 SASEGT, per germline. In DNA, the CDR3 is TGTGCCAGCAGTGAAGCCGCAGGGCCAAGCACAGATACGCAGTATTTT. Its protein is CASSEAAGPSTDTQYF.

This clonotype is categorized as hyperexpanded. The chain has TRBV7-2 and TRBJ2-1; possible D gene TRBD2, 6 bases. CDR1 and CDR2 from the germline V gene are SGHTA and FQGNSA. This CDR3 comprises 18 residues. V lost 1 base to trimming and J lost 1 base, with 17 bases between them. The CDR3 loop reads CASSLVVWEAGSYNEQFF. CDR3 sequence (DNA): TGTGCCAGCAGCTTAGTTGTGTGGGAGGCAGGTTCCTACAATGAGCAGTTCTTC.